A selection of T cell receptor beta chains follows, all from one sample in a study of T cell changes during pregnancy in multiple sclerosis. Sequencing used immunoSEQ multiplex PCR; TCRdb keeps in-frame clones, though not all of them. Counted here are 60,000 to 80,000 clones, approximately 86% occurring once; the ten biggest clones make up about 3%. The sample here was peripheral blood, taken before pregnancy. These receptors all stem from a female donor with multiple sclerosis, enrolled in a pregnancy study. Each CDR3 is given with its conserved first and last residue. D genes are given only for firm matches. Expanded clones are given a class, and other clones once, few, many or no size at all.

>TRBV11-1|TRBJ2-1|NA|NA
CASSLWARGVWYNEQFF
TGTGCCAGCAGCTTATGGGCCAGGGGCGTGTGGTACAATGAGCAGTTCTTC
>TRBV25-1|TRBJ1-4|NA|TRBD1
CASSKAGTANEKLFF
TGTGCCAGCAGTAAAGCCGGGACAGCAAATGAAAAACTGTTTTTT
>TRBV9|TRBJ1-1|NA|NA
CASSASPGRTEAFF
TGTGCCAGCAGCGCGAGTCCAGGGCGCACTGAAGCTTTCTTT
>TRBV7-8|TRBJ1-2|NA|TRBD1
CASSGGTGTYGYTF
TGTGCCAGCAGCGGGGGGACAGGGACGTATGGCTACACCTTC
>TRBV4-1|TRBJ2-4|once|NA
CASSQDPDWIAKNIQYF
TGCGCCAGCAGCCAAGATCCGGACTGGATAGCCAAAAACATTCAGTACTTC
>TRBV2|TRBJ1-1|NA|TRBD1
CASSGNRGGTEAFF
TGTGCCAGCAGTGGAAACAGGGGAGGAACTGAAGCTTTCTTT
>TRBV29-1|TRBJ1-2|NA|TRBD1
CSVVRQGTIYGYTF
TGCAGCGTTGTCAGACAGGGAACTATCTATGGCTACACCTTC
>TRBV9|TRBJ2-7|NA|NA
CASSKSGYQGYEQYF
TGTGCCAGCAGCAAGAGCGGGTACCAGGGCTACGAGCAGTACTTC
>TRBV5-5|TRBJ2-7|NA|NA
CASSLPSASSYEQYF
TGTGCCAGCAGCTTGCCTAGCGCTAGCTCCTACGAGCAGTACTTC
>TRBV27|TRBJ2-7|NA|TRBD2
CASSLRGGRDYEQYF
TGTGCCAGCAGTTTACGCGGCGGGAGGGATTACGAGCAGTACTTC
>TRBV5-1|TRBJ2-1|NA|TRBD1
CASSHGRGNEQFF
TGCGCCAGCAGCCACGGCAGGGGGAATGAGCAGTTCTTC
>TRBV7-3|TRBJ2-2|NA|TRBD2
CASSFSTGLAGGNTGELFF
TGTGCCAGCAGCTTCTCCACGGGACTAGCGGGGGGGAACACCGGGGAGCTGTTTTTT
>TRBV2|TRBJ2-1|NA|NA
CASAAYNEQFF
TGTGCCAGCGCAGCCTACAATGAGCAGTTCTTC
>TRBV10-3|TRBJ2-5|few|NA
CAISDPLSTGETQYF
TGTGCCATCAGTGACCCCTTATCCACGGGGGAGACCCAGTACTTC
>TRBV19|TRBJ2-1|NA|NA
CASSIAGAQENNEQFF
TGTGCCAGTAGTATAGCTGGGGCTCAAGAGAACAATGAGCAGTTCTTC
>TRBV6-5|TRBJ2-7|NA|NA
CASTGDSYEQYF
TGTGCCAGCACGGGGGATTCGTACGAGCAGTACTTC
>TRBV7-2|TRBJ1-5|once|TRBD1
CASSLVGGQGQPQHF
TGTGCCAGCAGCTTAGTAGGGGGCCAGGGTCAGCCCCAGCATTTT
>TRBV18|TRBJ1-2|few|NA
CASSPPPGSGYTF
TGTGCCAGCTCACCACCCCCAGGGTCGGGCTACACCTTC
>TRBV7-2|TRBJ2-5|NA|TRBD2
CASSFVLAGGRQETQYF
TGTGCCAGCAGCTTTGTTCTAGCGGGGGGGCGGCAAGAGACCCAGTACTTC
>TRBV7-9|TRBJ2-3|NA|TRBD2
CASSLLLRGVRDTQYF
TGTGCCAGCAGCCTCCTTCTGCGGGGGGTTCGGGATACGCAGTATTTT
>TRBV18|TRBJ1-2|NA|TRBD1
CASSPHAAGQGVRGFYGYTF
TGTGCCAGCTCACCTCACGCCGCTGGACAGGGCGTAAGGGGCTTCTATGGCTACACCTTC
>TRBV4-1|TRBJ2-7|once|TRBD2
CASSPGLADSSYEQYF
TGCGCCAGCAGCCCCGGACTAGCCGACTCTTCCTACGAGCAGTACTTC
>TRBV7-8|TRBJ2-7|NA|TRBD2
CASSYAGDYEQYF
TGTGCCAGCAGCTACGCGGGGGACTACGAGCAGTACTTC
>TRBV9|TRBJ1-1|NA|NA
CASSVAGEWGMNTEAFF
TGTGCCAGCAGCGTAGCAGGGGAATGGGGAATGAACACTGAAGCTTTCTTT
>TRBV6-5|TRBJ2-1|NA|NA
CASSSDSLTYNEQFF
TGTGCCAGCAGTTCAGACTCGTTAACCTACAATGAGCAGTTCTTC
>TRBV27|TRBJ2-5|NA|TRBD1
CASSLGQGDQETQYF
TGTGCCAGCAGTTTAGGTCAGGGGGACCAGGAGACCCAGTACTTC
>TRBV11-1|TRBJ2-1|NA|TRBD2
CASRKEREYDNEQFF
TGTGCCAGCAGGAAAGAGCGGGAGTATGACAATGAGCAGTTCTTC
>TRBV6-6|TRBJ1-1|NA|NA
CASSYRSMNTEAFF
TGTGCCAGCAGTTACCGAAGCATGAACACTGAAGCTTTCTTT